The 24 T cell receptor beta chains below come from one sample, sequenced in a study of T cell changes during pregnancy in multiple sclerosis. Profiling relied on immunoSEQ multiplex PCR, and the TCRdb table lists in-frame clones only, not all of them. Of around 40,000 clones in the sample, approximately 90% were seen once. The specimen comprised CD4+ T cells from peripheral blood mononuclear cells, sampled in the third trimester of pregnancy. The source of these receptors is a female donor with multiple sclerosis, enrolled in a pregnancy study.

The chain recombines TRBV4-1 with TRBJ1-5; D is perhaps TRBD1 (6 bases). The V end was cut by 1 base, the J end by 11 bases, with 9 bases between. The CDR3 length is 12 residues. Germline V gives CDR1 MGHRA, CDR2 YSYEKL. The CDR3 here is CASSQGEGAQHF. In nucleotides, the CDR3 is TGCGCCAGCAGCCAAGGGGAGGGGGCCCAGCATTTT.

V and J are TRBV19 and TRBJ2-1; 8 nucleotides agree with TRBD1. The CDR3 is 15 amino acids. In germline, CDR1 is LNHDA, CDR2 SQIVND (reference sequence). The V gene end was trimmed by 4 bases and the J gene end by 3 bases; junction bases not matched to a gene: 5. The CDR3 sequence: CASSTGQVHYNEQFF. CDR3 bases: TGTGCCAGTAGTACGGGACAGGTCCACTACAATGAGCAGTTCTTC.

The chain couples TRBV7-6 to TRBJ2-1; 14 bases are a match to TRBD2. V gave up 1 base and J gave up 1 base; unmatched junction bases: 9. Germline-derived CDR1 and CDR2 are SGHVS and FNYEAQ. CDR3 length: 20 residues. The CDR3 DNA sequence: TGTGCCAGCAGCTTAGGCTCGGGACTAGCGGGAGAAGGGTCCTACAATGAGCAGTTCTTC. Translating gives CASSLGSGLAGEGSYNEQFF.

The chain has TRBV9 and TRBJ1-1, with a weak D call TRBD1 (6 bases). Trimming left V 0 bases short and J 8 bases short, with 17 bases between. The CDR3 extends over 15 amino acids. Germline assignment: CDR1 SGDLS and CDR2 YYNGEE. CDR3 in amino acids: CASSVATSRGEEAFF. The CDR3, as DNA: TGTGCCAGCAGCGTAGCTACGTCCAGGGGCGAGGAAGCTTTCTTT.

This clone came up once. CDR3 nucleotide sequence: TGTGCCAGCAGCCTTGGACTGGGCGAGCAGGAGACCCAGTACTTC. It specifies CASSLGLGEQETQYF. The gene calls are TRBV27 and TRBJ2-5; tentative D call: TRBD2 (5 bases). Germline V gene data show CDR1 as MNHEY and CDR2 as SMNVEV (reference sequence). The germline V and J ends were trimmed by 6 bases and 5 bases, with 19 bases remaining between them. The CDR3 contains 15 residues.

The rearrangement uses TRBV30 and TRBJ2-7; no clear D. Germline-derived CDR1 and CDR2 are GTSNPN and SVGIG (reference sequence). The CDR3 has 12 residues. V shed 3 bases and J shed 2 bases, with 8 bases lying between them. CDR3 region: CAWSGSPYEQYF. In DNA, the CDR3 is TGTGCCTGGAGCGGGTCCCCCTACGAGCAGTACTTC. The full variable domain, in which reference TRBV30 and TRBJ2-7 provide the parts outside the CDR3, is SQTIHQWPATLVQPVGSPLSLECTVEGTSNPNLYWYRQAAGRGLQLLFYSVGIGQISSEVPQNLSASRPQDRQFILSSKKLLLSDSGFYLCAWSGSPYEQYFGPGTRLTVT.

The chain is built from TRBV28 and TRBJ2-1; TRBD2 matches 13 bases. CDR3 length equals 16 residues. The germline V gene has CDR1 MDHEN and CDR2 SYDVKM. The V and J ends lost 5 bases and 7 bases, in that order; junction bases with no gene match: 8. CDR3 amino acids: CASSTYGTSGKNEQFF. CDR3 DNA: TGTGCCAGCAGTACATACGGGACTAGCGGGAAGAATGAGCAGTTCTTC.

V gene TRBV5-1 combines with J gene TRBJ2-7; no definite D call. There are 11 residues in the CDR3. CDR1 is SGHRS and CDR2 is YFSETQ in the germline V gene. V lost 5 bases and J lost 3, with 6 bases in between. The CDR3 nucleotides are TGCGCCAGCAGGGCCAGCTACGAGCAGTACTTC. It yields the protein CASRASYEQYF.

CDR3 region: CASSYTPGTGPPYEQYF. In nucleotides, the CDR3 is TGTGCCAGCAGTTACACCCCCGGAACAGGGCCGCCCTACGAGCAGTACTTC. This chain joins TRBV27 and TRBJ2-7, with D maybe TRBD1 (6 bases). Germline V gene lookup returns CDR1 MNHEY and CDR2 SMNVEV (reference sequence). Trimming took 4 bases from V and 2 from J, leaving 21 bases between them. There are 17 residues in the CDR3.

V usage is TRBV7-2 and J usage is TRBJ1-5; possible D gene TRBD1, 6 bases. The CDR3 consists of 15 residues. V was cut by 2 bases and J by 3 bases, with 11 bases left in between. Looked up from germline, CDR1 is SGHTA and CDR2 is FQGNSA. The CDR3 here is CASSLQGIPNQPQHF. DNA of the CDR3: TGTGCCAGCAGCTTACAGGGGATTCCCAATCAGCCCCAGCATTTT.

The gene calls are TRBV5-1 and TRBJ2-7; D might be TRBD2 (6 bases). The V gene lost 3 bases and the J gene lost 3 bases, with 13 bases spanning the gap. Germline CDR1 reads SGHRS; CDR2 reads YFSETQ. The CDR3 totals 14 residues. The CDR3 loop is CASSSQTSSYEQYF. CDR3 in DNA: TGCGCCAGCAGCTCCCAAACTAGCAGCTACGAGCAGTACTTC.

This chain connects TRBV19 to TRBJ2-1; 8 nucleotides line up with TRBD2. Trimming took 5 bases from V and 13 from J; bases not matched to a gene: 19. Germline CDR1 reads LNHDA; CDR2 reads SQIVND (reference sequence). CDR3 length equals 16 residues. The CDR3 sequence is CASSLPGLAARSGQFF. CDR3 nucleotide sequence: TGTGCCAGTAGTCTCCCCGGACTAGCTGCCCGCAGTGGACAGTTCTTC.

This sequence joins TRBV15 and TRBJ2-2; TRBD2 is a possible D gene (5 bases). V was cut by 0 bases and J by 5 bases, with 16 bases left in between. The germline CDR1 and CDR2 sequences are LNHNV and YYDKDF (reference sequence). The CDR3 has 17 amino acids. DNA of the CDR3: TGTGCCACCAGCAGAGACGTCAGGACTTCAAAGACCGGGGAGCTGTTTTTT. This sequence encodes CATSRDVRTSKTGELFF.

The chain recombines TRBV28 with TRBJ2-7; a possible D gene is TRBD2 (5 bases). The germline V gene encodes CDR1 MDHEN and CDR2 SYDVKM. This CDR3 comprises 12 residues. V shed 6 bases and J shed 3 bases, with 9 bases lying between them. The CDR3 region is CASRLGDYEQYF. For the CDR3, the DNA is TGTGCCAGCAGACTAGGTGACTACGAGCAGTACTTC. Full variable domain (missing parts from reference TRBV28 and TRBJ2-7): DVKVTQSSRYLVKRTGEKVFLECVQDMDHENMFWYRQDPGLGLRLIYFSYDVKMKEKGDIPEGYSVSREKKERFSLILESASTNQTSMYLCASRLGDYEQYFGPGTRLTVT.

The chain joins TRBV28 to TRBJ2-7; no clear D. The CDR3 length is 12 residues. Trimming pared 2 bases from V and 3 bases from J, leaving 5 bases between. The germline gives CDR1 MDHEN, CDR2 SYDVKM. The DNA for the CDR3 is TGTGCCAGCAGTTTAACTCTCTACGAGCAGTACTTC. Amino acid sequence: CASSLTLYEQYF.

The V gene is TRBV6-6, the J gene TRBJ2-1, with no clear D. The CDR3 spans 12 residues. V gave up 5 bases and J gave up 5 bases, with 7 bases separating them. Looked up from germline, CDR1 is MNHNY and CDR2 is SVGAGI (reference sequence). This chain's CDR3 is CASSPTNNEQFF. The CDR3 coding sequence is TGTGCCAGCAGTCCGACAAACAATGAGCAGTTCTTC.

This clone was detected once. The V gene is TRBV5-1, the J gene TRBJ1-3; the match to TRBD1 covers 8 bases. The CDR3 covers 15 residues. In germline, CDR1 is SGHRS, CDR2 YFSETQ. J lost 2 bases, V lost 4 bases, and 5 bases had no gene match. For the CDR3, the DNA is TGCGCCAGCAGCGGATCAGGGGGCCCTGGAAACACCATATATTTT. Its translation is CASSGSGGPGNTIYF.

This chain connects TRBV30 to TRBJ1-6; D is uncertain. Trimming took 1 base from V and 13 from J, leaving 11 bases between them. This CDR3 has 12 residues. CDR1 GTSNPN and CDR2 SVGIG come from the germline V gene (reference sequence). Written as DNA, the CDR3 is TGTGCCTGGAGTGATCGCCGCGGGCCCCTCCACTTT. Translation gives CAWSDRRGPLHF. The variable domain in full, completed from reference TRBV30 and TRBJ1-6, reads SQTIHQWPATLVQPVGSPLSLECTVEGTSNPNLYWYRQAAGRGLQLLFYSVGIGQISSEVPQNLSASRPQDRQFILSSKKLLLSDSGFYLCAWSDRRGPLHFGNGTRLTVT.

The CDR3, as DNA: TGCGCCAGCAGCTCGACTAGCGGCCAAGAGACCCAGTACTTC. It codes for CASSSTSGQETQYF. The V call is TRBV5-1, the J call TRBJ2-5, with 9 bases identical to TRBD2. CDR3 length: 14 residues. With V trimmed by 3 bases and J by 1 base, 1 base remained unmatched. Germline-derived CDR1 and CDR2 are SGHRS and YFSETQ.

The J gene is TRBJ1-2, the V gene TRBV4-1, with D maybe TRBD1 (5 bases). The CDR3 has 15 amino acids. The V gene's germline CDR1 is MGHRA and CDR2 YSYEKL. V shed 0 bases and J shed 3 bases, with 11 bases lying between them. The CDR3 sequence is CASSQERGSDYGYTF. The CDR3 DNA reads as TGCGCCAGCAGCCAAGAGCGGGGCAGTGACTATGGCTACACCTTC.

This clone showed up just once. The V gene is TRBV18, the J gene TRBJ1-3, with 10 bases identical to TRBD1. CDR1 and CDR2 from the germline V gene are KGHSH and LQKENI. CDR3 length: 16 residues. V lost 6 bases, J lost 4 bases, and 9 bases stayed unmatched. The CDR3 loop reads CASSPPGQGYGNTIYF. Written as DNA, the CDR3 is TGTGCCAGCTCTCCTCCGGGACAGGGGTACGGAAACACCATATATTTT.

This clone was picked up a small number of times. This chain connects TRBV19 to TRBJ2-3; 8 bases are a match to TRBD2. Germline CDR1 and CDR2: LNHDA and SQIVND (reference sequence). V trimming: 3 bases; J trimming: 0 bases; junction bases outside the gene matches: 2. The CDR3 length is 15 residues. CDR3 loop: CASSMPSGSTDTQYF. CDR3 bases: TGTGCCAGTAGTATGCCTAGCGGGAGCACAGATACGCAGTATTTT.

J is TRBJ1-2 and V is TRBV7-2; TRBD1 might be the D (5 bases). Germline V gene sequence: CDR1 SGHTA, CDR2 FQGNSA. V was cut by 1 base and J by 3 bases, with 9 bases left in between. This CDR3 has 14 residues. The CDR3 DNA is TGTGCCAGCAGCTTAGATGGCAGGGACTATGGCTACACCTTC. Translation gives CASSLDGRDYGYTF.

The table lists this clone with a few counts. V and J are TRBV2 and TRBJ2-1; 14 bases fit TRBD2. Trimming took 8 bases from V and 8 from J; bases not matched to a gene: 11. Germline V CDR1 and CDR2: SNHLY, FYNNEI. This CDR3 region has 16 residues. The chain's CDR3 is CASGRQGLAGVDEQFF. Here the CDR3 DNA reads TGTGCCAGCGGACGCCAGGGACTAGCGGGAGTCGATGAGCAGTTCTTC.